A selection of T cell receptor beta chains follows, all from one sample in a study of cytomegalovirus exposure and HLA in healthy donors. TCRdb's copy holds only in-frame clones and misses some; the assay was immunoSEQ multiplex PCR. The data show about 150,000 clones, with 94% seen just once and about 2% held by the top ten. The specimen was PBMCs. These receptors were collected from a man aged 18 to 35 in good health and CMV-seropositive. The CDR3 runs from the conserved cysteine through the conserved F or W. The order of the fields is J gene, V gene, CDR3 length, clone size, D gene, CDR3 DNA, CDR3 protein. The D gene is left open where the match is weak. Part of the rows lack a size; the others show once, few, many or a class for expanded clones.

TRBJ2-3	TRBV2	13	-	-	TGTGCCAGCAAGGACAGCCCCACAGATACGCAGTATTTT	CASKDSPTDTQYF
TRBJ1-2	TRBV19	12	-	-	TGTGCCACCCGCCTCCAGGGGAATGGCTACACCTTC	CATRLQGNGYTF
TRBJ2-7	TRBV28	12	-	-	TGTGCCAGCAGTTTCCTGGAGCAATTAAGGTACTTC	CASSFLEQLRYF
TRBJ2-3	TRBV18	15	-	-	TGTGCCAGCTCACCGGACAGCGGGGCTCTCGATACGCAGTATTTT	CASSPDSGALDTQYF
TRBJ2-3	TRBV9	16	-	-	TGTGCCAGCAGCCCCCGCGGGGTAGCGCTAACAGATACGCAGTATTTT	CASSPRGVALTDTQYF
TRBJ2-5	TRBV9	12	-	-	TGTGCCAGCAGCCGAGTCGGGGAGACCCAGTACTTC	CASSRVGETQYF
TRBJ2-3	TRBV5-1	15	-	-	TGCGCCAGCAGCTATCTTGGGGCCCGTGGAGATACGCAGTATTTT	CASSYLGARGDTQYF
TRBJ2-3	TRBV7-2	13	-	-	TGTGCCAGCAGCCCCCGAGACTTCTATACGCAGTATTTT	CASSPRDFYTQYF
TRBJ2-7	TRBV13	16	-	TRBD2	TGTGCCAGCAGCCCCGGCCCTAGCGGGAGATTCAACGAGCAGTACTTC	CASSPGPSGRFNEQYF
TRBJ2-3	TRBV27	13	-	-	TGTGCCAGCAGTTACTATGCGGGAGATACGCAGTATTTT	CASSYYAGDTQYF
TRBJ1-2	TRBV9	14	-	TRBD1	TGTGCCAGCAGCGTAATAGGACAGGGAGGCGGCTACACCTTC	CASSVIGQGGGYTF
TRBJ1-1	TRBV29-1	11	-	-	TGCAGCGTTCAGGGCACAGGGGAAGCTTTCTTT	CSVQGTGEAFF
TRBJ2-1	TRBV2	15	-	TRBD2	TGTGCCAGCAGCTTGACTAGCCCCACCTACAATGAGCAGTTCTTC	CASSLTSPTYNEQFF
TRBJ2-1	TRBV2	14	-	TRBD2	TGTGCCAGCCAAGGGACTAGCCGCTACAATGAGCAGTTCTTC	CASQGTSRYNEQFF
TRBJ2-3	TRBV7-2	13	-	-	TGTGCCAGCAGCTTAGTTGGCTCAGATACGCAGTATTTT	CASSLVGSDTQYF
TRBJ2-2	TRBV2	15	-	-	TGTGCCAGCAGTGGAAGCGGCCCTATAGGCGGGGAGCTGTTTTTT	CASSGSGPIGGELFF
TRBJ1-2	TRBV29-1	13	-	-	TGCAGCGCCCGACAGGCAGATGGCTATGGCTACACCTTC	CSARQADGYGYTF
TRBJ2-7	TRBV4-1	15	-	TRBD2	TGCGCCAGCAGCCAAGAGACGGGAGGGCCCTACGAGCAGTACTTC	CASSQETGGPYEQYF
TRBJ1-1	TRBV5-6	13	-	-	TGTGCCAGCAGATATGTAGGGGACACTGAAGCTTTCTTT	CASRYVGDTEAFF
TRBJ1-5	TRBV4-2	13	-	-	TGTGCCAGCAGCCCGGAGTTCAATCAGCCCCAGCATTTT	CASSPEFNQPQHF
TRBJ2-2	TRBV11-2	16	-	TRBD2	TGTGCCAGCAGCTTATTAGCGGGAGGGTGGACCGGGGAGCTGTTTTTT	CASSLLAGGWTGELFF
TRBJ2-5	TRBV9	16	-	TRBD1	TGTGCCAGCAGCTTCAGACAGGGGGCGCCCCGAGAGACCCAGTACTTC	CASSFRQGAPRETQYF
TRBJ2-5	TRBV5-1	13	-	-	TGCGCCAGCAGCGCGGGGGCGGGAGAGACCCAGTACTTC	CASSAGAGETQYF
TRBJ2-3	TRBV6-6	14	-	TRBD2	TGTGCCAGCAAGTACGGGAGGGCCGCAGATACGCAGTATTTT	CASKYGRAADTQYF
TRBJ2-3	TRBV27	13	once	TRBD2	TGTGCCAGCAGTTTGCGGGAGCTAGATACGCAGTATTTT	CASSLRELDTQYF
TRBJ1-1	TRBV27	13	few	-	TGTGCCAGCAGTTTGTCGAGGAACACTGAAGCTTTCTTT	CASSLSRNTEAFF
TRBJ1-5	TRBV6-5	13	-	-	TGTGCCAGCCAGGGAGGTGGAAATCAGCCCCAGCATTTT	CASQGGGNQPQHF
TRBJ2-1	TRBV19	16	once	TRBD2	TGTGCCAGTAGTACCCTCGGGACTAGCGGGAGTGATGAGCAGTTCTTC	CASSTLGTSGSDEQFF
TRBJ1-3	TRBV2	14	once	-	TGTGCCAGCACCCGAGAGAGGGCCGGAAACACCATATATTTT	CASTRERAGNTIYF
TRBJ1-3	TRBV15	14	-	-	TGTGCCACCAGCAGAGACAGGGCTGGAAACACCATATATTTT	CATSRDRAGNTIYF
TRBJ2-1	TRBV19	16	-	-	TGTGCCAGTAGTATACCGTTCGGGGAGTCTGGCAATGAGCAGTTCTTC	CASSIPFGESGNEQFF
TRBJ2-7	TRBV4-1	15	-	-	TGCGCCAGCAGCCAAGCGGGTGGCCTTCCCTACGAGCAGTACTTC	CASSQAGGLPYEQYF